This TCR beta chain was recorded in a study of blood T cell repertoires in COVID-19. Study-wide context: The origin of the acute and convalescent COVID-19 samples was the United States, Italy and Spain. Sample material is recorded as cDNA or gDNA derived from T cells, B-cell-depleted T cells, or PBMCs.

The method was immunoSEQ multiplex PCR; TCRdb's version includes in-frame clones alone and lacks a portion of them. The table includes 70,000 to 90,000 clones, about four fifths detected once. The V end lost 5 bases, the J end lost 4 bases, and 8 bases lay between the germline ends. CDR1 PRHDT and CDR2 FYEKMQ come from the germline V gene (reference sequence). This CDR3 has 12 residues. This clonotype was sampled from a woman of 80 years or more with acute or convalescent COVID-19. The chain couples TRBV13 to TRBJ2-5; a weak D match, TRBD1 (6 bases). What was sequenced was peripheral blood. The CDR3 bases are TGTGCCAGCAGCACACAGGGAGAGACCCAGTACTTC. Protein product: CASSTQGETQYF.